Listed below are T cell receptor beta chains from one sample, sequenced in a study of T cells in Graves' hyperthyroidism and ophthalmopathy. TCRdb passed the multiplex PCR reads through MiXCR, listing each CDR3 protein once. The data contain around 250,000 distinct CDR3 sequences, roughly 14% of them singletons. The source material was blood. These receptors were taken from a woman between 35 and 50 years old with Graves' hyperthyroidism that later progressed to Graves' ophthalmopathy. CDR3s include the opening cysteine and the closing phenylalanine or tryptophan. Fields, in order: J gene, clone size, V gene, D gene, CDR3 protein, CDR3 DNA. The D gene is left open where the match is weak. Only part of the rows carry a size: once, few, many, or a class if the clone is expanded.

TRBJ1-2 | - | TRBV6-1 | TRBD1 | CASSRLGQGPEGYTF | TGTGCCAGCAGCCGCTTGGGACAGGGGCCGGAAGGCTACACCTTC
TRBJ1-5 | once | TRBV24-1 | TRBD1 | CATSDSGTARRPQHF | TGTGCCACCAGTGACTCAGGGACAGCCCGGCGGCCCCAGCATTTT
TRBJ2-1 | few | TRBV6-1 | - | CASSEVGSYNEQFF | TGTGCCAGCAGTGAAGTTGGGTCCTACAATGAGCAGTTCTTC
TRBJ2-3 | many | TRBV24-1 | TRBD1 | CATKDRGSDTQYF | TGTGCCACCAAGGACAGGGGTTCAGATACGCAGTATTTT
TRBJ2-6 | - | TRBV5-1 | - | CASSQPFTDLAGLVDGANVLTF | TGCGCCAGCAGCCAACCTTTTACTGACTTGGCAGGGCTGGTCGATGGGGCCAACGTCCTGACTTTC
TRBJ2-3 | many | TRBV6-1 | TRBD2 | CASILAGVMTDTQYF | TGTGCCAGCATTCTAGCGGGAGTGATGACGGATACGCAGTATTTT
TRBJ1-5 | many | TRBV20-1 | - | CSATRGTPLGQPQHF | TGCAGTGCCACCCGCGGGACTCCCTTGGGTCAGCCCCAGCATTTT
TRBJ1-2 | few | TRBV19 | TRBD1 | CASSSGTGRGGYTF | TGTGCCAGTAGTTCCGGGACAGGGAGAGGCGGCTACACCTTC
TRBJ2-1 | many | TRBV28 | - | CASSFPSGVGGSISTYNEQFF | TGTGCCAGCAGTTTCCCTTCTGGGGTTGGAGGGTCGATAAGTACTTACAATGAGCAGTTCTTC
TRBJ2-3 | many | TRBV11-2 | TRBD2 | CASSLNAFGTSETDTQYF | TGTGCCAGCAGCTTAAATGCTTTTGGGACTAGCGAAACAGATACGCAGTATTTT
TRBJ2-1 | many | TRBV25-1 | TRBD2 | CASTRGVLAGGPPGPYNEQFF | TGTGCCAGCACCCGAGGGGTTCTAGCGGGAGGGCCTCCCGGGCCCTACAATGAGCAGTTCTTC
TRBJ2-2 | medium-sized | TRBV11-2 | - | CASSLEIPGTSIFTGELFF | TGTGCCAGCAGCTTAGAAATTCCTGGGACTTCCATTTTCACCGGGGAGCTGTTTTTT
TRBJ2-7 | - | TRBV27 | TRBD1 | CASSPPGTGIYEQYF | TGTGCCAGCAGCCCGCCCGGGACAGGAATCTACGAGCAGTACTTC
TRBJ1-1 | - | TRBV7-9 | - | CASTQDMNTEAFF | TGTGCCAGCACACAGGATATGAACACTGAAGCTTTCTTT
TRBJ1-1 | many | TRBV18 | TRBD1 | CASTGQARGSEAFF | TGTGCCAGCACTGGACAGGCCAGGGGTTCTGAAGCTTTCTTT
TRBJ1-2 | - | TRBV6-1 | - | CASSWTSEPPYGYTF | TGTGCCAGCAGTTGGACATCAGAGCCTCCTTATGGCTACACCTTC
TRBJ2-7 | - | TRBV9 | - | CASSPAGQTSYEQYF | TGTGCCAGCAGCCCAGCGGGACAGACATCCTACGAGCAGTACTTC
TRBJ2-1 | few | TRBV9 | - | CASSVGGRHHYNEQFF | TGTGCCAGCAGCGTAGGGGGGAGACATCACTACAATGAGCAGTTCTTC
TRBJ2-3 | many | TRBV9 | TRBD2 | CASSALAGAHTDTQYF | TGTGCCAGCAGCGCCTTAGCGGGGGCCCACACAGATACGCAGTATTTT
TRBJ1-2 | - | TRBV30 | TRBD1 | CAWIETGVYGYTF | TGTGCCTGGATAGAGACAGGGGTCTATGGCTACACCTTC
TRBJ1-5 | few | TRBV6-1 | - | CASGEGYNQPQHF | TGTGCCAGCGGCGAAGGGTACAATCAGCCCCAGCATTTT
TRBJ2-3 | many | TRBV7-9 | - | CASSEHTDTQYF | TGTGCCAGCAGTGAGCATACAGATACGCAGTATTTT
TRBJ2-1 | many | TRBV5-1 | TRBD2 | CASSLLAGGRNEQFF | TGCGCCAGCAGCTTACTAGCGGGAGGCCGTAATGAGCAGTTCTTC
TRBJ2-3 | many | TRBV29-1 | TRBD1 | CSVRTGPDTQYF | TGCAGCGTTAGGACAGGGCCAGATACGCAGTATTTT
TRBJ2-2 | - | TRBV18 | TRBD1 | CASSPTGGPGPNTGELFF | TGTGCCAGCTCACCGACAGGGGGCCCCGGGCCGAACACCGGGGAGCTGTTTTTT